The next 5 T cell receptor beta chains were all read from a single sample in a study of CD8 T cells in ankylosing spondylitis (dated by TCRdb to about 2017). What the work shows at the level of the full study, not this receptor alone: Blood from ankylosing spondylitis patients appeared to be characterized by a TCR beta motif made up of several highly homologous amino acid variants.

For these receptors, no antigen is known. Library generation was performed with 5' RACE. Instrument used: Illumina HiSeq 2500. Through fastp at Q25 and MiXCR, TCRdb rebuilt clones from the public reads, retaining in-frame beta chains. Merged by CDR3 protein, the rows form single entries marked with the most common genes and DNA. The sample profile shows 500,000 or so distinct CDR3 sequences; 5.3% of them were found once. 3% to 4.5% of the sample comes from the top ten. The material sequenced was blood, either unsorted or a sorted T cell fraction (not recorded which). The receptors come from a male donor with ankylosing spondylitis.

This clonotype was recorded many times. The chain recombines TRBV20-1 with TRBJ1-1, with D possibly matching TRBD1 (5 bases). The CDR3 sequence is 15 residues long. Trimming stripped 1 base from V and 6 bases from J, with 18 bases between. The germline CDR1 and CDR2 sequences are DFQATT and SNEGSKA (reference sequence). CDR3 sequence reads: CSARVSGRGVAEAFF. CDR3 coding DNA: TGCAGTGCTAGAGTGTCCGGCCGGGGGGTCGCTGAAGCTTTCTTT.

This clonotype was counted at least ten times. The V and J genes are TRBV12-3 or TRBV12-4 and TRBJ2-7, with D perhaps matching TRBD2 (5 bases). CDR3 length equals 14 residues. Trimming removed 2 bases from V and 4 bases from J, with 12 bases in between. CDR3 DNA sequence: TGTGCCAGCAGTTTATTGACCGGGGAGTACGAGCAGTACTTC. It encodes CASSLLTGEYEQYF.

This clonotype was picked up many times. This chain links TRBV20-1 with TRBJ2-1; 8 nucleotides agree with TRBD2. V lost 0 bases and J lost 4; bases outside the gene matches: 5. Germline V gene lookup returns CDR1 DFQATT and CDR2 SNEGSKA (reference sequence). CDR3 length equals 15 residues. The CDR3 loop is CSARDHGGAYNEQFF. As DNA, the CDR3 is TGCAGTGCTAGAGATCACGGGGGGGCTTACAATGAGCAGTTCTTC.

This clonotype has ten or more counts. The gene calls are TRBV7-2 and TRBJ2-1, with 7 nucleotides matching TRBD1. CDR1 is SGHTA, CDR2 FQGNSA, per germline. This CDR3 is 14 amino acids long. The ends lost 2 bases at V and 6 bases at J; junction bases unmatched: 4. The CDR3 loop is CASSLQRGPNEQFF. DNA of the CDR3: TGTGCCAGCAGCTTACAGAGGGGGCCCAATGAGCAGTTCTTC.

This clonotype was counted at least ten times. CDR3 sequence: CSARDLGYYNEQFF. The CDR3 DNA is TGCAGTGCTAGAGATCTAGGGTACTACAATGAGCAGTTCTTC. The V and J genes are TRBV20-1 and TRBJ2-1, with no clear D. Deletions cut 0 bases from V and 3 bases from J, with 9 bases between. The germline CDR1 and CDR2 sequences are DFQATT and SNEGSKA (reference sequence). The length of the CDR3 is 14 residues.